A selection of T cell receptor beta chains follows, all from one sample in a study of metastatic and nonmetastatic thyroid tumors. Using MiXCR, TCRdb re-called clones from the PCR reads. Of about 18,000 clones in the sample, 21% were seen once. The sequenced sample was tumor tissue. The receptors derive from a female donor with papillary thyroid cancer or a benign thyroid nodule (not recorded which). Some clones in this sample may be carry-over from other donors' samples. CDR3s include the opening cysteine and the closing phenylalanine or tryptophan. D genes are given only for firm matches. Size is omitted from some rows. Given values are once, few, many or a class for expanded clones.

j_gene	v_gene	d_gene	abundance	CDR3aa	CDR3nt
TRBJ2-5	TRBV19	NA	many	CASRTPGFETQYF	TGTGCCAGTAGAACCCCAGGGTTCGAGACCCAGTACTTC
TRBJ1-4	TRBV5-1	NA	NA	CASSETGLQGTNEKLFF	TGCGCCAGCTCAGAGACAGGTCTACAGGGTACTAATGAAAAACTGTTTTTT
TRBJ2-1	TRBV10-3	TRBD2	NA	CAISHEGGDNEQFF	TGTGCCATCAGTCACGAGGGAGGGGACAATGAGCAGTTCTTC
TRBJ2-5	TRBV12-3/TRBV12-4	NA	many	CASSFLAVDETQYF	TGTGCCAGCAGTTTCTTAGCGGTGGATGAGACCCAGTACTTC
TRBJ1-1	TRBV9	NA	NA	CASSVGGEAEAFF	TGTGCCAGCAGCGTAGGGGGGGAGGCTGAAGCTTTCTTT
TRBJ1-3	TRBV11-2	NA	NA	CASSGSGVSGNTIYF	TGTGCCAGCAGTGGGTCCGGGGTTTCTGGAAACACCATATATTTT
TRBJ2-3	TRBV12-3/TRBV12-4	TRBD2	many	CASSPSSGMTDTQYF	TGTGCCAGCAGTCCATCTAGCGGGATGACAGATACGCAGTATTTT
TRBJ2-3	TRBV12-5	NA	many	CASGLDRTLRETDTQYF	TGTGCTAGTGGTTTGGACAGGACCCTGCGAGAGACAGATACGCAGTATTTT
TRBJ2-7	TRBV20-1	TRBD2	many	CSAIHTAGGNEQYF	TGCAGTGCTATCCACACAGCGGGAGGTAACGAGCAGTACTTC
TRBJ2-2	TRBV11-1	NA	NA	CASSLFRTATGELFF	TGTGCCAGCAGCTTATTCCGGACGGCAACCGGGGAGCTGTTTTTT
TRBJ2-2	TRBV7-2	NA	many	CASSPPRGELFF	TGTGCCAGCAGCCCCCCTAGGGGCGAGCTGTTTTTT
TRBJ2-7	TRBV18	NA	many	CASSPRPGSLYEQYF	TGTGCCAGCTCACCACGGCCCGGGAGCCTGTACGAGCAGTACTTC
TRBJ2-7	TRBV7-2	NA	many	CASSLSPLDQQYF	TGTGCCAGCAGCTTATCCCCCTTGGACCAGCAGTACTTC
TRBJ2-7	TRBV6-1	NA	few	CASSFQEAYEQYF	TGTGCCAGCAGCTTTCAAGAAGCCTACGAGCAGTACTTC
TRBJ2-7	TRBV5-5	NA	many	CASSLWGQGGYEQYF	TGTGCCAGCAGCTTGTGGGGCCAGGGGGGCTACGAGCAGTACTTC
TRBJ2-7	TRBV29-1	TRBD1	many	CSVADRTGGYEQYF	TGCAGCGTCGCAGATCGAACAGGGGGCTACGAGCAGTACTTC
TRBJ2-3	TRBV27	NA	few	CASSRTPPVVAADTQYF	TGTGCCAGCAGCCGTACACCCCCGGTGGTAGCGGCGGATACGCAGTATTTT
TRBJ2-5	TRBV11-2	TRBD2	many	CASSRSGRAQGTQYF	TGTGCCAGCAGCCGTAGCGGGAGGGCCCAGGGGACCCAGTACTTC
TRBJ2-6	TRBV6-2/TRBV6-3	NA	many	CASSYFGANVLTF	TGTGCCAGCAGTTACTTTGGGGCCAACGTCCTGACTTTC
TRBJ1-1	TRBV6-1	TRBD1	many	CATTMGTGGANTEAFF	TGTGCCACCACGATGGGGACAGGGGGCGCGAACACTGAAGCTTTCTTT
TRBJ1-2	TRBV19	TRBD1	NA	CASSGQEGYGYTF	TGTGCCAGTTCGGGACAGGAGGGCTATGGCTACACCTTC
TRBJ2-2	TRBV4-2	TRBD2	NA	CASSPKVSSGTKTNTGELFF	TGTGCCAGCAGCCCCAAGGTTTCTAGCGGGACCAAGACGAACACCGGGGAGCTGTTTTTT
TRBJ1-1	TRBV7-9	TRBD1	many	CASSLFGAGGTEAFF	TGTGCCAGCAGCTTATTTGGGGCAGGGGGAACTGAAGCTTTCTTT
TRBJ2-7	TRBV5-1	NA	many	CASRFEGEQYF	TGCGCCAGCAGGTTTGAGGGCGAGCAGTACTTC
TRBJ2-1	TRBV20-1	TRBD1	NA	CSALTGTDYNEQFF	TGCAGTGCACTCACCGGGACAGATTACAATGAGCAGTTCTTC
TRBJ2-7	TRBV4-1	NA	medium-sized	CASSQEPGQYYEQYF	TGCGCCAGCAGCCAAGAACCCGGACAGTACTACGAGCAGTACTTC
TRBJ1-2	TRBV10-3	NA	few	CAITAPGSNYGYTF	TGTGCCATCACCGCCCCCGGAAGTAACTATGGCTACACCTTC
TRBJ1-4	TRBV28	NA	many	CASSFNEKLFF	TGTGCCAGCAGTTTTAATGAAAAACTGTTTTTT
TRBJ2-7	TRBV11-2	TRBD2	many	CASSLLSREGEQYF	TGTGCCAGCAGCTTATTGTCCAGGGAGGGCGAGCAGTACTTC
TRBJ1-5	TRBV7-8	NA	NA	CASSSYWGLENNQPQHF	TGTGCCAGCAGCTCCTATTGGGGGTTAGAAAACAATCAGCCCCAGCATTTT
TRBJ2-5	TRBV13	NA	many	CASSQTAYQETQYF	TGTGCCAGCAGCCAGACCGCGTACCAAGAGACCCAGTACTTC
TRBJ2-7	TRBV6-1	TRBD1	NA	CASSPAGTGALGQYF	TGTGCCAGCAGCCCCGCCGGGACAGGGGCTTTAGGGCAGTACTTC
TRBJ2-3	TRBV28	NA	NA	CASSLGTGTSSTDTQYF	TGTGCCAGCAGTTTGGGGACCGGGACTTCTAGCACAGATACGCAGTATTTT
TRBJ2-3	TRBV30	NA	once	CAWSGIVSQYF	TGTGCCTGGAGTGGAATCGTTTCGCAGTATTTT
TRBJ2-3	TRBV28	NA	many	CASSFDGGDTQYF	TGTGCCAGCAGTTTTGATGGGGGAGATACGCAGTATTTT
TRBJ1-2	TRBV7-9	NA	many	CASSPGADGYTF	TGTGCCAGCAGCCCAGGGGCGGATGGCTACACCTTC
TRBJ2-7	TRBV27	NA	NA	CASSEEGGGAVGF	TGTGCCAGCAGTGAAGAGGGCGGAGGAGCCGTTGGCTTC
TRBJ1-4	TRBV6-1	TRBD1	NA	CASSEPGQGQNEKLFF	TGTGCCAGCAGTGAACCCGGACAGGGTCAGAATGAAAAACTGTTTTTT
TRBJ2-7	TRBV20-1	TRBD2	many	CSAASGVLSYEQYF	TGCAGTGCTGCTAGCGGGGTCCTCTCCTACGAGCAGTACTTC
TRBJ1-2	TRBV5-6	TRBD1	NA	CASSWDRGLSGYTF	TGTGCCAGCAGCTGGGACAGGGGGCTCTCTGGCTACACCTTC
TRBJ2-7	TRBV20-1	TRBD2	NA	CSASSPGLAAPVYEQYF	TGCAGTGCTTCTAGCCCGGGACTAGCGGCCCCTGTCTACGAGCAGTACTTC
TRBJ2-1	TRBV20-1	TRBD2	many	CSARDMAGLAGGGGYNEQFF	TGCAGTGCTAGAGATATGGCGGGACTAGCGGGAGGAGGCGGCTACAATGAGCAGTTCTTC
TRBJ1-1	TRBV29-1	NA	many	CSVGTGGEAFF	TGCAGCGTTGGAACAGGCGGTGAAGCTTTCTTT
TRBJ2-2	TRBV27	NA	NA	CASSPTYTGELFF	TGTGCCAGCAGTCCCACTTACACCGGGGAGCTGTTTTTT
TRBJ2-2	TRBV6-1	TRBD2	few	CASSLPLAGPTWELFF	TGTGCCAGTAGTCTCCCGCTAGCGGGACCCACCTGGGAGCTGTTTTTT
TRBJ2-3	TRBV3-1	TRBD2	many	CASSQDPLAGVSTDTQYF	TGTGCCAGCAGCCAAGATCCCCTAGCGGGCGTGAGCACAGATACGCAGTATTTT
TRBJ1-2	TRBV5-1	NA	NA	CASSYTPGTTNYGYTF	TGCGCCAGCAGCTACACCCCAGGGACCACTAACTATGGCTACACCTTC
TRBJ2-7	TRBV6-1	TRBD2	NA	CASSDPGLAYEQYF	TGTGCCAGCAGTGACCCCGGACTAGCCTACGAGCAGTACTTC
TRBJ1-1	TRBV11-3	NA	once	CATAGGNTEAFF	TGTGCCACTGCCGGGGGGAACACTGAAGCTTTCTTT
TRBJ1-2	TRBV7-9	TRBD1	NA	CASSPHRQGLHGYTF	TGTGCCAGCAGCCCTCACAGACAGGGATTGCATGGCTACACCTTC
TRBJ1-2	TRBV18	TRBD1	once	CASQKGQGEGYTF	TGTGCCAGTCAGAAAGGACAGGGGGAAGGCTACACCTTC
TRBJ2-5	TRBV29-1	TRBD2	many	CSASLHTGGMKTQYF	TGCAGCGCATCGCTCCACACGGGGGGAATGAAGACCCAGTACTTC
TRBJ1-4	TRBV6-2/TRBV6-3	TRBD1	many	CASSHGTGEKLFF	TGTGCCAGCAGTCATGGGACAGGCGAAAAACTGTTTTTT